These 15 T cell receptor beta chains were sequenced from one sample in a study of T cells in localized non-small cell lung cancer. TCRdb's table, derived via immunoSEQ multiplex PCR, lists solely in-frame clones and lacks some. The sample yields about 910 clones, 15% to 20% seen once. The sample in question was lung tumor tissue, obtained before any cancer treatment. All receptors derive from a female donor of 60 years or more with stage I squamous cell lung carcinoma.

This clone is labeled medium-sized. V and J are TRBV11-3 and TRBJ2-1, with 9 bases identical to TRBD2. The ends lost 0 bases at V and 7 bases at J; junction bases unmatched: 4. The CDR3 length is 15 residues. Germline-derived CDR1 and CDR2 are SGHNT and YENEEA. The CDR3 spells CASSLELAGGNEQFF. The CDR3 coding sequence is TGTGCCAGCAGCTTAGAACTAGCGGGTGGGAATGAGCAGTTCTTC.

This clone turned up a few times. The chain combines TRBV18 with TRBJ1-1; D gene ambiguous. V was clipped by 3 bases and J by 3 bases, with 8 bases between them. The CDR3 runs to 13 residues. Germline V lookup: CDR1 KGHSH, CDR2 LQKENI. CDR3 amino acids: CASSPSLDTEAFF. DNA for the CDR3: TGTGCCAGCTCACCCTCTTTGGACACTGAAGCTTTCTTT.

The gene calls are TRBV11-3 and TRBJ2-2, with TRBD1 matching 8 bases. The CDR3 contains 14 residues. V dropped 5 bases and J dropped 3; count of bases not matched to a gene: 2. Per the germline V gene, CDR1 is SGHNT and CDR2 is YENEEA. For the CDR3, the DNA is TGTGCCAGCAGCCCGACAGGGGACACCGGGGAGCTGTTTTTT. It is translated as CASSPTGDTGELFF. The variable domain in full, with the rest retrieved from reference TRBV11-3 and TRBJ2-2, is EAGVVQSPRYKIIEKKQPVAFWCNPISGHNTLYWYLQNLGQGPELLIRYENEEAVDDSQLPKDRFSAERLKGVDSTLKIQPAELGDSAVYLCASSPTGDTGELFFGEGSRLTVL.

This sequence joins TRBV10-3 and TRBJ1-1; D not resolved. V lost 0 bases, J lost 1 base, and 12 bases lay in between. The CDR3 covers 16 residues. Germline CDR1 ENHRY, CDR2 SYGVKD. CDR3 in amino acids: CAISESMVAGNTEAFF. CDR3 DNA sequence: TGTGCCATCAGTGAGTCGATGGTGGCAGGGAACACTGAAGCTTTCTTT.

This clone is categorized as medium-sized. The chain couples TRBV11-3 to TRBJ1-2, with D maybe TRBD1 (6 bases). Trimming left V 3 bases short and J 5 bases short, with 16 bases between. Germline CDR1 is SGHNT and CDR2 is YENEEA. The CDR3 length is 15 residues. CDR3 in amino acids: CASSLGGGAGYGYTF. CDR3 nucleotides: TGTGCCAGCAGCTTGGGTGGGGGCGCCGGGTATGGCTACACCTTC.

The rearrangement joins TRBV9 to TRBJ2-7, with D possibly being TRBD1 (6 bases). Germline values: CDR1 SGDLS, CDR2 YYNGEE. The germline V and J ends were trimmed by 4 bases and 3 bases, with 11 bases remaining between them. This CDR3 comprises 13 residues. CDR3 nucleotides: TGTGCCAGCAGCCCGAGGGGGTACTACGAGCAGTACTTC. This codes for CASSPRGYYEQYF.

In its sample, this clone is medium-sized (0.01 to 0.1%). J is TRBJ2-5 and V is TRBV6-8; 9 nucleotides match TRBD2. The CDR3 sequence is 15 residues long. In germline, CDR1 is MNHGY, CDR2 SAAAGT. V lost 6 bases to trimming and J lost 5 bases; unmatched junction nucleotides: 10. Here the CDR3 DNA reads TGTGCCAGCAGCCGCCCGCCTACTAGCGGGGAGACCCAGTACTTC. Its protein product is CASSRPPTSGETQYF.

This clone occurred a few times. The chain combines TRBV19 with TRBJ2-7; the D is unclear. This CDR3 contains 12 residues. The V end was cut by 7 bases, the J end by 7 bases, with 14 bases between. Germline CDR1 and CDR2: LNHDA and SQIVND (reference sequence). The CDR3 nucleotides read TGTGCCAGTACCCGCGCGGTTGGGGAGCAGTACTTC. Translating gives CASTRAVGEQYF. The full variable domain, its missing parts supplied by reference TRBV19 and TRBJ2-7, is DGGITQSPKYLFRKEGQNVTLSCEQNLNHDAMYWYRQDPGQGLRLIYYSQIVNDFQKGDIAEGYSVSREKKESFPLTVTSAQKNPTAFYLCASTRAVGEQYFGPGTRLTVT.

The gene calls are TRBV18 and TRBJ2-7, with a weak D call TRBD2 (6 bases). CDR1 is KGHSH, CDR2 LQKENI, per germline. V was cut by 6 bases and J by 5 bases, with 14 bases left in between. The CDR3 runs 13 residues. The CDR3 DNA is TGTGCCAGCTCCCCCGCCAGGGAGGACGAGCAGTACTTC. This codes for CASSPAREDEQYF.

The CDR3 region is CAWGNQSLTTTEAFF. The DNA of the CDR3 is TGTGCCTGGGGCAACCAAAGCCTAACGACGACTGAAGCTTTCTTT. The chain is built from TRBV30 and TRBJ1-1, with unresolved D. Looked up from germline, CDR1 is GTSNPN and CDR2 is SVGIG (reference sequence). The V and J ends lost 5 bases and 5 bases respectively, with 21 bases between them. The CDR3 is 15 residues long.

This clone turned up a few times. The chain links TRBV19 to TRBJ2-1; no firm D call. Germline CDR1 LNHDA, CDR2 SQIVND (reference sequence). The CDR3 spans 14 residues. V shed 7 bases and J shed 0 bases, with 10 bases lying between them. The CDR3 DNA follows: TGTGCCAGTAACTACAGAGGCTCCTACAATGAGCAGTTCTTC. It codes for CASNYRGSYNEQFF.

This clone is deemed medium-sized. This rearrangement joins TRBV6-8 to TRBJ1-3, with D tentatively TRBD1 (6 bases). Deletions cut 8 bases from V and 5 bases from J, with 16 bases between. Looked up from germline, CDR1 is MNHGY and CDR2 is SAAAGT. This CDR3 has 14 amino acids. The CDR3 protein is CASPGTGRRNTIYF. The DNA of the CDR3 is TGTGCCAGCCCGGGAACAGGGAGGAGAAACACCATATATTTT.

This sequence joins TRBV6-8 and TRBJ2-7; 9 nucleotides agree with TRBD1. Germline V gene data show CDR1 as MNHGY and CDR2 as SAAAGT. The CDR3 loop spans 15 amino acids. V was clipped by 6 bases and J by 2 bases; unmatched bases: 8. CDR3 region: CASRLAGQGTYEQYF. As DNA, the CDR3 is TGTGCCAGCAGACTGGCGGGACAGGGCACCTACGAGCAGTACTTC.

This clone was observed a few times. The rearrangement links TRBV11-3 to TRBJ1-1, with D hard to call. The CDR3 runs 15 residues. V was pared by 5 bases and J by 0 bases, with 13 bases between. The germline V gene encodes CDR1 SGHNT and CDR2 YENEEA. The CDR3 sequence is CASSPREPMNTEAFF. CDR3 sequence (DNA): TGTGCCAGCAGCCCCCGCGAACCCATGAACACTGAAGCTTTCTTT.

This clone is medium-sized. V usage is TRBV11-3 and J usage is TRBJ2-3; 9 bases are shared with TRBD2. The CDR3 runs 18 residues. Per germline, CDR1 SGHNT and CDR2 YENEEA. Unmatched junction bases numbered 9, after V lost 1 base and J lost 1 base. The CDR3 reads CASSLGRGGHDGTDTQYF. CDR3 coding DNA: TGTGCCAGCAGCTTAGGGCGGGGGGGCCACGATGGCACAGATACGCAGTATTTT.